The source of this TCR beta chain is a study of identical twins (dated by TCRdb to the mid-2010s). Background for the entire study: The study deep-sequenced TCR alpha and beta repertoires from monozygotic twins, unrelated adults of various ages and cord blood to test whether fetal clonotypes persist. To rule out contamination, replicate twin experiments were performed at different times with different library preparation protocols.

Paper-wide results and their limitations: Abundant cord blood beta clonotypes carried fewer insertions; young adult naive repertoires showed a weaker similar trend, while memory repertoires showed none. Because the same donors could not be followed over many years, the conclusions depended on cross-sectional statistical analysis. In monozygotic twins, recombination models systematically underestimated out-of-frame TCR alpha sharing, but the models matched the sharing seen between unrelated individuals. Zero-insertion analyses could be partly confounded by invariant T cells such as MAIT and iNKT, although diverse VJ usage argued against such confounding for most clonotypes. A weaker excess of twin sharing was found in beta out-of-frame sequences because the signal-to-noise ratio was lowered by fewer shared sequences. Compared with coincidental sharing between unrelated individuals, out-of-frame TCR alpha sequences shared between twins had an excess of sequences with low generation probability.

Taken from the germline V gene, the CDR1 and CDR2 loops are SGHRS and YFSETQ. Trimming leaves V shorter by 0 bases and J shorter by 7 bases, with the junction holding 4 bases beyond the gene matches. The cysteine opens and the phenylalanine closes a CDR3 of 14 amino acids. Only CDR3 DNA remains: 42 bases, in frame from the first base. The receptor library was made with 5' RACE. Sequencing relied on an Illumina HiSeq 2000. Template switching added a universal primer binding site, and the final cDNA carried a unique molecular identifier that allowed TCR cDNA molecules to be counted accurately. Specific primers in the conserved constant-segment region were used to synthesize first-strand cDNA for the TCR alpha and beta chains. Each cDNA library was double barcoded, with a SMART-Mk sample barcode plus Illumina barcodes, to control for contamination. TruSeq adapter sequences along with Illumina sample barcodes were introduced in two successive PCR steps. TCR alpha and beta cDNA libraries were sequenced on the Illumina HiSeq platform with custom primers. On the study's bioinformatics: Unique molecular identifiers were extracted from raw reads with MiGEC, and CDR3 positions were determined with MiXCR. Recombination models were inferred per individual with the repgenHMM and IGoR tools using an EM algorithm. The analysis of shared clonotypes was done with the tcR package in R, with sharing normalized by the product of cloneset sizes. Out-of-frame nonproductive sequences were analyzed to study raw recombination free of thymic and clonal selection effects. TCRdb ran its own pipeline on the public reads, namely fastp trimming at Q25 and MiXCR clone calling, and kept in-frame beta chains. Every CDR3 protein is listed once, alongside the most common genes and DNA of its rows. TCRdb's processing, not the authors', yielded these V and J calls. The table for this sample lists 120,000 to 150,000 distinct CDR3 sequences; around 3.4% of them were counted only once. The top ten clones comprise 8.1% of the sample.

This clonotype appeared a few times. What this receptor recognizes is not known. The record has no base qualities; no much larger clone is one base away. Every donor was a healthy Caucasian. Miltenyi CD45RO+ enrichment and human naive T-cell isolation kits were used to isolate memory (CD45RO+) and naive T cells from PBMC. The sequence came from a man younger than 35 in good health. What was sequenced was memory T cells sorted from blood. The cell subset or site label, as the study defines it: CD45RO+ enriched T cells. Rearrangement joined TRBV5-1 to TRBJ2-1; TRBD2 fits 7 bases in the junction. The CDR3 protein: CASSLDAGANEQFF. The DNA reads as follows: TGCGCCAGCAGCTTGGATGCGGGAGCAAATGAGCAGTTCTTC.